Sequencing of this T cell receptor beta chain was carried out in a study of graft-versus-host responses after intestinal transplantation. Study summary: Every one of the recipients received anti-thymocyte globulin induction and afterwards took tacrolimus and steroids for around 3 years.

The CDR3 is 13 residues long. Germline lookup yields CDR1 MNHEY and CDR2 SVGAGI. V lost 0 bases to trimming and J lost 3 bases, with 6 bases between them. TCRdb's copy holds only in-frame clones and misses some; the assay was immunoSEQ multiplex PCR. The sample yields 65,000 to 85,000 clones, roughly 84% seen once. Study outcomes and limitations: Circulating GvH clones peaking coincided with falling HvG clones soon after transplant. Allograft clonal ratios (graft-versus-host to host-versus-graft) were high in patients who had graft-donor T cell macrochimerism.

Of note for this clone: Its antigen is undetermined.

Sequences were derived from unstimulated CD8+ T cells sorted from spleen or lymph node cells, sampled before transplant. This TCR was sampled from a human donor who was the organ donor for an intestinal transplant. The chain has TRBV6-5 and TRBJ2-7; no firm D call. As DNA, the CDR3 is TGTGCCAGCAGTTACTCGCTTGGCTACGAGCAGTACTTC. It is translated as CASSYSLGYEQYF.